The present T cell receptor beta chain was sequenced within a study of OX40 agonist ivuxolimab in advanced cancers. Sequenced by immunoSEQ multiplex PCR; TCRdb stores in-frame clones only, minus some. The sample gives tens of thousands of clones, 85% to 90% of which show up once; roughly 0.74% is in the top ten. The CDR3 is made up of 15 amino acids. With V trimmed by 2 bases and J by 5 bases, 5 bases remained unmatched. Germline CDR1 MNHEY, CDR2 SVGAGI. Sequencing used CD4+ or CD8+ T cells sorted from blood, obtained in a trial of the OX40 agonist ivuxolimab. This TCR derives from an adult with an advanced solid tumor such as melanoma, head and neck, liver or kidney cancer. The chain recombines TRBV6-5 with TRBJ1-4; 7 bases map to TRBD1. CDR3 in amino acids: CASSYQGTVNEKLFF. DNA for the CDR3: TGTGCCAGCAGTTACCAGGGGACAGTAAATGAAAAACTGTTTTTT.